This T cell receptor beta chain was obtained from a study of shared clonotypes between healthy human individuals. V dropped 5 bases and J dropped 6; count of bases not matched to a gene: 12. This CDR3 contains 16 residues. Germline values: CDR1 MGHDK, CDR2 SYGVNS. TCRdb keeps only in-frame clones here, not all; method: immunoSEQ multiplex PCR. The sample shows roughly 76,000 clones, 60% to 65% of them seen only once. The sequence was collected from a man younger than 45 in good health. The chain joins TRBV25-1 to TRBJ2-3; 9 nucleotides align to TRBD2. The specimen was memory CD8+ T cells sorted from blood. Subset denoted: CD45RO+ cells pooled with CCR7-negative TemRA cells. The CDR3 DNA reads as TGTGCCAGCAGTTTTTCCGCGGGAGGGCCAGGGGATACGCAGTATTTT. It yields the protein CASSFSAGGPGDTQYF. The full variable domain, in which reference TRBV25-1 and TRBJ2-3 provide the parts outside the CDR3, is EADIYQTPRYLVIGTGKKITLECSQTMGHDKMYWYQQDPGMELHLIHYSYGVNSTEKGDLSSESTVSRIRTEHFPLTLESARPSHTSQYLCASSFSAGGPGDTQYFGPGTRLTVL.